One and the same sample provided the 19 T cell receptor beta chains below, sequenced in a study of T cell responses to AZD1222 COVID-19 vaccine. Only in-frame clones appear in the TCRdb table, and some are missing; sequencing was by immunoSEQ multiplex PCR. The data show more than 120,000 clones, approximately 91% seen once. The input for sequencing was peripheral blood, taken 28 days after the second dose of the MenACWY control vaccine. These receptor sequences come from an adult who received the MenACWY meningococcal vaccine as a control.

This chain links TRBV19 with TRBJ2-1, with a weak D call TRBD2 (6 bases). Germline values: CDR1 LNHDA, CDR2 SQIVND (reference sequence). Between the trimmed V and J ends, which lost 4 bases and 4 bases, there was a span of 17 bases. The CDR3 is 16 amino acids. The CDR3 DNA is TGTGCCAGTAGTAGGGTTGAGGGAGGCCCGTACAATGAGCAGTTCTTC. Its protein product is CASSRVEGGPYNEQFF. The variable domain in full, with the rest retrieved from reference TRBV19 and TRBJ2-1, is DGGITQSPKYLFRKEGQNVTLSCEQNLNHDAMYWYRQDPGQGLRLIYYSQIVNDFQKGDIAEGYSVSREKKESFPLTVTSAQKNPTAFYLCASSRVEGGPYNEQFFGPGTRLTVL.

In its sample, this clone was seen a few times. This sequence joins TRBV30 and TRBJ1-1; a weak D match, TRBD1 (5 bases). V dropped 0 bases and J dropped 1 base, with 12 bases sitting between them. The V gene's germline CDR1 is GTSNPN and CDR2 SVGIG (reference sequence). This CDR3 is 15 amino acids long. The CDR3: CAWSVRVRENTEAFF. The CDR3, as DNA: TGTGCCTGGAGTGTACGAGTCAGGGAGAACACTGAAGCTTTCTTT.

The chain couples TRBV7-8 to TRBJ2-2; D possibly uses TRBD1 or TRBD2 (6 bases each). The CDR3 loop spans 15 amino acids. Trimming left V 9 bases short and J 4 bases short, with 18 bases between. CDR1 SGHVS and CDR2 FQNEAQ come from the germline V gene. The CDR3 nucleotides are TGTGCCAGTAGCGAGGGCAGGGGAGGCACCGGGGAGCTGTTTTTT. Translation gives CASSEGRGGTGELFF.

V gene TRBV5-1 combines with J gene TRBJ2-3; D unclear. Trimming removed 2 bases from V and 4 bases from J, with 14 bases in between. Germline V gives CDR1 SGHRS, CDR2 YFSETQ. The CDR3 loop spans 15 amino acids. The CDR3, as DNA: TGCGCCAGCAGCTTTGGAAACAGACCCTCAGATACGCAGTATTTT. Residues: CASSFGNRPSDTQYF.

The chain couples TRBV5-1 to TRBJ2-3; either TRBD1 or TRBD2 may fit D (5 bases each). This CDR3 contains 15 residues. V was trimmed by 3 bases and J by 3 bases, leaving 14 bases between them. Germline CDR1 is SGHRS and CDR2 is YFSETQ. The DNA of the CDR3 is TGCGCCAGCAGCTCAGGGACCTACAGGACAGATACGCAGTATTTT. Its translation is CASSSGTYRTDTQYF.

This clone was picked up a small number of times. This chain uses TRBV15 with TRBJ2-2, with a tentative D call TRBD1 (6 bases). Germline V gene sequence: CDR1 LNHNV, CDR2 YYDKDF (reference sequence). The CDR3 extends over 12 amino acids. The ends were cut back, 2 bases at V and 9 bases at J, with 7 bases in the middle. The chain's CDR3 is CATSRQGRELFF. In DNA form, the CDR3 reads TGTGCCACCAGCAGACAGGGGAGGGAGCTGTTTTTT.

V usage is TRBV1 and J usage is TRBJ1-6; TRBD1, the table's D call, was not compared with the DNA. TRBV1 is assigned pseudogene status. CDR3 length equals 16 residues. CDR3 nucleotide sequence: TGCACCAGCAGCCAAGATCCGGGACAGGGGAATTCACCCCTCCACTTT. It translates to CTSSQDPGQGNSPLHF.

The genes are TRBV6-6 and TRBJ1-5; D unresolved. The germline gives CDR1 MNHNY, CDR2 SVGAGI (reference sequence). The CDR3 consists of 12 residues. The germline V and J ends were trimmed by 2 bases and 2 bases, with 1 base remaining between them. The CDR3 nucleotides are TGTGCCAGCAGTTACGGCAATCAGCCCCAGCATTTT. Translating gives CASSYGNQPQHF.

V gene TRBV5-4 combines with J gene TRBJ2-5; D possibly uses TRBD1 or TRBD2 (5 bases each). In germline, CDR1 is SGHNT, CDR2 YYREEE (reference sequence). CDR3 length: 13 amino acids. Trimming left V 1 base short and J 3 bases short, with 7 bases between. In DNA form, the CDR3 reads TGTGCCAGCAGCTTGAGAGGGGAAGAGACCCAGTACTTC. The encoded protein is CASSLRGEETQYF. Variable domain in full (rest from reference TRBV5-4 and TRBJ2-5): ETGVTQSPTHLIKTRGQQVTLRCSSQSGHNTVSWYQQALGQGPQFIFQYYREEENGRGNFPPRFSGLQFPNYSSELNVNALELDDSALYLCASSLRGEETQYFGPGTRLLVL.

This chain links TRBV11-3 with TRBJ1-5; D is ambiguous. The germline gives CDR1 SGHNT, CDR2 YENEEA. The CDR3 is 13 amino acids. V was trimmed by 2 bases and J by 3 bases, leaving 5 bases between them. This CDR3 reads CASSLRSNQPQHF. The CDR3 nucleotides are TGTGCCAGCAGCTTAAGGTCCAATCAGCCCCAGCATTTT. Looking up the rest from reference TRBV11-3 and TRBJ1-5 gives the full variable domain: EAGVVQSPRYKIIEKKQPVAFWCNPISGHNTLYWYLQNLGQGPELLIRYENEEAVDDSQLPKDRFSAERLKGVDSTLKIQPAELGDSAVYLCASSLRSNQPQHFGDGTRLSIL.

V gene TRBV2 combines with J gene TRBJ1-4, with D tentatively TRBD1 (6 bases). Trimming pared 9 bases from V and 8 bases from J, leaving 22 bases between. This CDR3 has 15 residues. The germline CDR1 and CDR2 sequences are SNHLY and FYNNEI. The CDR3 DNA sequence: TGTGCCAGTACCAGGGGTGGTGCCCGAGAGGAAAAACTGTTTTTT. Translating gives CASTRGGAREEKLFF.

In this sample, this clone turned up once. The chain employs TRBV7-2 and TRBJ2-7, with TRBD2 identical over 10 bases. Germline trimming cut 4 bases from V and 5 bases from J; bases unmatched to any gene: 14. The germline CDR1 and CDR2 sequences are SGHTA and FQGNSA. The CDR3 has 17 amino acids. The CDR3 loop is CASSSPGPGLAYDEQYF. As DNA, the CDR3 is TGTGCCAGCAGCTCACCCGGCCCGGGACTAGCGTACGACGAGCAGTACTTC.

This clone has just a few counts. The CDR3 here is CASTIDTAAGGNTIYF. The CDR3 DNA is TGTGCCAGCACCATAGACACCGCCGCAGGTGGAAACACCATATATTTT. V and J are TRBV18 and TRBJ1-3; D remains unclear. The CDR3 is 16 residues long. CDR1 KGHSH and CDR2 LQKENI come from the germline V gene. With 8 bases removed from V and 3 bases from J, the gap between germline ends came to 20 bases.

The chain is built from TRBV28 and TRBJ1-2; the D gene is possibly TRBD1 (5 bases). Germline V gene sequence: CDR1 MDHEN, CDR2 SYDVKM. The CDR3 runs to 15 residues. V was clipped by 1 base and J by 4 bases, with 13 bases between them. This chain's CDR3 is CASSLSGSLAYGYTF. In nucleotides, the CDR3 is TGTGCCAGCAGTTTATCAGGGAGTCTAGCCTATGGCTACACCTTC.

CDR3 nucleotide sequence: TGTGCCTGGAGTAAAGGGACAGACCTAAATGAAAAACTGTTTTTT. Its protein product is CAWSKGTDLNEKLFF. The chain links TRBV30 to TRBJ1-4; the match to TRBD1 covers 7 bases. The CDR3 has 15 amino acids. Germline trimming cut 2 bases from V and 5 bases from J; bases unmatched to any gene: 8. CDR1 is GTSNPN and CDR2 is SVGIG in the germline V gene (reference sequence). Using reference TRBV30 and TRBJ1-4 for the parts outside the CDR3, the full variable domain is SQTIHQWPATLVQPVGSPLSLECTVEGTSNPNLYWYRQAAGRGLQLLFYSVGIGQISSEVPQNLSASRPQDRQFILSSKKLLLSDSGFYLCAWSKGTDLNEKLFFGSGTQLSVL.

The chain uses TRBV18 and TRBJ1-4; a possible D gene is TRBD1 (5 bases). CDR1 is KGHSH and CDR2 is LQKENI in the germline V gene. This CDR3 is built from 13 residues. V was trimmed by 5 bases and J by 5 bases, leaving 9 bases between them. In DNA, the CDR3 is TGTGCCAGCTCATCGGGGGTAAATGAAAAACTGTTTTTT. Translated, it gives CASSSGVNEKLFF.

This clone was observed a single time. The DNA of the CDR3 is TGTGCCAGCAGCGTAGTGTCCGGGGGCACGAGAGCTTTCTTT. Translation: CASSVVSGGTRAFF. The chain has TRBV9 and TRBJ1-1, with D perhaps TRBD1 (6 bases). The CDR3 is 14 amino acids. CDR1 SGDLS and CDR2 YYNGEE come from the germline V gene. The V end was cut by 0 bases, the J end by 10 bases, with 16 bases between.

This rearrangement joins TRBV11-3 to TRBJ1-4, with unresolved D. Germline V lookup: CDR1 SGHNT, CDR2 YENEEA. Trimming removed 0 bases at V and 7 bases at J, with 9 bases between. CDR3 size: 14 residues. CDR3 protein: CASSLEGRGEKLFF. CDR3 DNA: TGTGCCAGCAGCTTAGAAGGACGGGGTGAAAAACTGTTTTTT.

The chain joins TRBV7-8 to TRBJ1-6, with 8 bases matching TRBD1. The CDR3 covers 15 residues. Germline V gene data show CDR1 as SGHVS and CDR2 as FQNEAQ. V gave up 1 base and J gave up 7 bases; unmatched junction bases: 3. The CDR3, as DNA: TGTGCCAGCAGCTTAGTACGGACAGGGAATTCACCCCTCCACTTT. Encoded protein: CASSLVRTGNSPLHF. The full variable domain, in which reference TRBV7-8 and TRBJ1-6 provide the parts outside the CDR3, is GAGVSQSPRYKVAKRGQDVALRCDPISGHVSLFWYQQALGQGPEFLTYFQNEAQLDKSGLPSDRFFAERPEGSVSTLKIQRTQQEDSAVYLCASSLVRTGNSPLHFGNGTRLTVT.